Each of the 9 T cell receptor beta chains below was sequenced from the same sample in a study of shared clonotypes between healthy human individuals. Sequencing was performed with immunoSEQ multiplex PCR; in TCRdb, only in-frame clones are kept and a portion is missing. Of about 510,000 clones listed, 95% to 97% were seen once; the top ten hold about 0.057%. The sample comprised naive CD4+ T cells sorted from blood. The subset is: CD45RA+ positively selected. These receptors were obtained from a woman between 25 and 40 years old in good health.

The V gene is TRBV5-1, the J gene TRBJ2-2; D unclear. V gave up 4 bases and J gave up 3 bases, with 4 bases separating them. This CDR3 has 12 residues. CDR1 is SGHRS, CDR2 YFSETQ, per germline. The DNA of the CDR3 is TGCGCCAGCAGCCGAGACACCGGGGAGCTGTTTTTT. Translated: CASSRDTGELFF.

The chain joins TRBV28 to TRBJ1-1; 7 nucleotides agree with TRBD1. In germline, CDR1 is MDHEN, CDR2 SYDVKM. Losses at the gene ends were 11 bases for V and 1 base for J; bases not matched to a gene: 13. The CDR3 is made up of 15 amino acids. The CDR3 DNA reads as TGTGCCTCCAATACTCCGGGACAGCCGAACACTGAAGCTTTCTTT. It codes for CASNTPGQPNTEAFF.

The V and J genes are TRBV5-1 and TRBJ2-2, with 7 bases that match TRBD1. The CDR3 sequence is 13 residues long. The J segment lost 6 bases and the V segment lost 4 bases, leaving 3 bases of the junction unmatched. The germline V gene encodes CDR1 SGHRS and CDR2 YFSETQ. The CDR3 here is CASSQGTAGELFF. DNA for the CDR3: TGCGCCAGCAGCCAGGGGACAGCCGGGGAGCTGTTTTTT.

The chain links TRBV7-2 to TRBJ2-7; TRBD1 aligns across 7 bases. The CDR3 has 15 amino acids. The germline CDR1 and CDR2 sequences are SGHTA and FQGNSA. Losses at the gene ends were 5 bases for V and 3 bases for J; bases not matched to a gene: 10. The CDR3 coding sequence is TGTGCCAGCAGCCTCGGCCTCCAGGGGGTCTACGAGCAGTACTTC. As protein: CASSLGLQGVYEQYF.

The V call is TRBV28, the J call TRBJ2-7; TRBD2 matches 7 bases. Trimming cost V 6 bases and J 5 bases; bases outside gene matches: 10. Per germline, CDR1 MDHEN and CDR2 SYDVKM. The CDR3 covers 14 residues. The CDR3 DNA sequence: TGTGCCAGCAGCCAAACCGGGACTACCCACGAGCAGTACTTC. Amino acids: CASSQTGTTHEQYF.

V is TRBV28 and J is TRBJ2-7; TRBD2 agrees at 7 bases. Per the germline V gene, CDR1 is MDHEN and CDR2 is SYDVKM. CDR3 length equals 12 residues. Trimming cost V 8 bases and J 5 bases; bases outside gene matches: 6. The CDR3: CASREAPHEQYF. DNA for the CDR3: TGTGCCAGCCGGGAGGCACCCCACGAGCAGTACTTC.

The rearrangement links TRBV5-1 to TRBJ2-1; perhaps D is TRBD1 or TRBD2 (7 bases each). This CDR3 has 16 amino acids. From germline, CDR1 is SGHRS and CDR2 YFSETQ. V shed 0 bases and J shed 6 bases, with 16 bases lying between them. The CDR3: CASSLVQGEGPNEQFF. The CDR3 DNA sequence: TGCGCCAGCAGCTTGGTTCAGGGGGAGGGCCCCAATGAGCAGTTCTTC. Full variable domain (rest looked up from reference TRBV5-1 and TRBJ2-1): KAGVTQTPRYLIKTRGQQVTLSCSPISGHRSVSWYQQTPGQGLQFLFEYFSETQRNKGNFPGRFSGRQFSNSRSEMNVSTLELGDSALYLCASSLVQGEGPNEQFFGPGTRLTVL.

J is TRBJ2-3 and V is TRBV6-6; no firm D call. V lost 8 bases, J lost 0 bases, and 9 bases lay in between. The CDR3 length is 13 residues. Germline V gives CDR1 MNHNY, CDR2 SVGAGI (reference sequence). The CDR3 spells CASGSGSTDTQYF. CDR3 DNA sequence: TGTGCCAGCGGGTCGGGCAGCACAGATACGCAGTATTTT.

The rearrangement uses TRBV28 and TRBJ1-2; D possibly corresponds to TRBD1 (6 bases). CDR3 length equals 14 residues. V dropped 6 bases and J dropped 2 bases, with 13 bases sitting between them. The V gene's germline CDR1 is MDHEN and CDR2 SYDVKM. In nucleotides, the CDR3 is TGTGCCAGCAGAACTTTGACAGGCAACTATGGCTACACCTTC. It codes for CASRTLTGNYGYTF.